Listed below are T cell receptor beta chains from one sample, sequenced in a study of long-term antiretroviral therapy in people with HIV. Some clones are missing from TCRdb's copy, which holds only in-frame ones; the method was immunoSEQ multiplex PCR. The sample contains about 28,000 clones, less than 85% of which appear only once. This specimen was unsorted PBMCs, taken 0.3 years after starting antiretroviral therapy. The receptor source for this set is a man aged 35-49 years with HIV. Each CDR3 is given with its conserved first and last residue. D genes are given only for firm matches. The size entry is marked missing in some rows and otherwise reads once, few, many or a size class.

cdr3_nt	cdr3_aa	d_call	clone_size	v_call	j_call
TGTGCCAGCTTAGGACTATCCGAGCAGTACTTC	CASLGLSEQYF	-	-	TRBV28	TRBJ2-7
TGTGCCAGTAGTCCAGGGGTCTCTCAGCCCCAGCATTTT	CASSPGVSQPQHF	-	-	TRBV19	TRBJ1-5
TGTGCCAGCAGTGGTTTTACTGAAGCTTTCTTT	CASSGFTEAFF	-	few	TRBV2	TRBJ1-1
TGTGCCTGTCGACAGGGGACCTCTGGGGCCAACGTCCTGACTTTC	CACRQGTSGANVLTF	TRBD1	-	TRBV2	TRBJ2-6
TGTGCCAGCAGTTCTGGACTAGCGGGGGGGCGGGAGACCCAGTACTTC	CASSSGLAGGRETQYF	TRBD2	-	TRBV27	TRBJ2-5
TGTGCCAGCAGCCGGGACAGGTATAATTCACCCCTCCACTTT	CASSRDRYNSPLHF	TRBD1	few	TRBV11-2	TRBJ1-6
TGTGCCAGCTCGCGAGAAAGACAGCCTCTCGGGAGTACTGAAGCTTTCTTT	CASSRERQPLGSTEAFF	-	-	TRBV18	TRBJ1-1
TGTGCCAGCAGCTTAAGGCCTCAGGGTAACGAGCAGTACTTC	CASSLRPQGNEQYF	-	-	TRBV11-2	TRBJ2-7
TGTGCCAGCAGTTCGGACAACTATGGCTACACCTTC	CASSSDNYGYTF	-	-	TRBV6-5	TRBJ1-2
TGTGCCAGCAGTTACGGACGGTATAATGAAAAACTGTTTTTT	CASSYGRYNEKLFF	-	-	TRBV6-5	TRBJ1-4
TGTGCCAGCAGCCGTGGACAGCTCTCCTACGAGCAGTACTTC	CASSRGQLSYEQYF	-	-	TRBV6-5	TRBJ2-7
TGCAGTGCTAGGAGAGTAGCTTTCTTT	CSARRVAFF	-	few	TRBV20-1	TRBJ1-1
TGTGCCAGCAGCTCCGTCGGGGGGACTCGGGAGACCCAGTACTTC	CASSSVGGTRETQYF	TRBD2	-	TRBV5-5	TRBJ2-5
TGCGCCAGCAGCCTGACAGGGATTGAGCAGTTCTTC	CASSLTGIEQFF	TRBD1	-	TRBV5-1	TRBJ2-1
TGTGCCAGCAGTACCCGGACTAGCGGGAACAAGCAGTACTTC	CASSTRTSGNKQYF	TRBD2	few	TRBV27	TRBJ2-7
TGTGCCAGCAGCCGAAGCGGGAGCTCCTACAATGAGCAGTTCTTC	CASSRSGSSYNEQFF	TRBD2	-	TRBV7-9	TRBJ2-1
TGTGCCAGCAGGGGGGGAGAGGATACGCAGTATTTT	CASRGGEDTQYF	-	-	TRBV2	TRBJ2-3
TGTGCCAGCAGTTTACATACAGGGGGCGGGTATGGCTACACCTTC	CASSLHTGGGYGYTF	TRBD1	-	TRBV27	TRBJ1-2
TGTGCCAGCAGTGAAGCAGGGTTTGGCGAGCAGTACTTC	CASSEAGFGEQYF	-	-	TRBV2	TRBJ2-7
TGTGCCAGCAGCGCACAACAGGGGGGTGAGACCCAGTACTTC	CASSAQQGGETQYF	TRBD1	once	TRBV7-9	TRBJ2-5
TGTGCCAGCAGCTTGGCCCGTAGTAGGATGAACACTGAAGCTTTCTTT	CASSLARSRMNTEAFF	-	-	TRBV5-5	TRBJ1-1
TGTGCCAGCTCAGCCAGCGGGGGGGCCTACAATGAGCAGTTCTTC	CASSASGGAYNEQFF	TRBD2	-	TRBV18	TRBJ2-1
TGTGCCACCAGCAGAGGAGGGACAGGAGGAAACTATGGCTACACCTTC	CATSRGGTGGNYGYTF	TRBD1	-	TRBV15	TRBJ1-2
TGTGCCAGCAGCCCTACCCCGGGACAGGGAGGGGCTAATGAAAAACTGTTTTTT	CASSPTPGQGGANEKLFF	TRBD1	-	TRBV7-9	TRBJ1-4
TGTGCCACCGCCCGGCAAGAAAGCGGCTACGAGCAGTACTTC	CATARQESGYEQYF	-	-	TRBV6-1	TRBJ2-7
TGTGCCAGCAGCCCTATTCTAAGGACTAGCCTCCCGGGTAATGAGCAGTTCTTC	CASSPILRTSLPGNEQFF	TRBD2	-	TRBV14	TRBJ2-1
TGTGCCAGCAGTCTTAGACAGTTTGAGACCCAGTACTTC	CASSLRQFETQYF	-	once	TRBV6-6	TRBJ2-5
TGTGCCAGCAGCCCGGGGGGCAAGGGACAAACCGGGGAGCTGTTTTTT	CASSPGGKGQTGELFF	-	-	TRBV5-4	TRBJ2-2
TGTGCCAGCAGCACTGCCGGGACAGGGGTCACAGATACGCAGTATTTT	CASSTAGTGVTDTQYF	TRBD1	-	TRBV9	TRBJ2-3
TGTGCCAGCAGCTTAGACCTTAACACCGGGGAGCTGTTTTTT	CASSLDLNTGELFF	-	-	TRBV11-2	TRBJ2-2
TGTGCCAGCAGCCAAGTCGGCGGGAGGAGGACCGGGGAGCTGTTTTTT	CASSQVGGRRTGELFF	TRBD2	-	TRBV7-2	TRBJ2-2
TGTGCCAGCAGCTTATTAAGGACGGTGAATTCACCCCTCCACTTT	CASSLLRTVNSPLHF	-	few	TRBV13	TRBJ1-6
TGTGCCAGCACCGTGGACAGGGGGGCTGAAGCTTTCTTT	CASTVDRGAEAFF	TRBD1	few	TRBV6-5	TRBJ1-1
TGTGCCAGCAGCTTAGATTTCAACAGGGGTAACTATGGCTACACCTTC	CASSLDFNRGNYGYTF	TRBD1	once	TRBV7-9	TRBJ1-2
TGCAGCGTTGAGAGGAGCCAAGAGACCCAGTACTTC	CSVERSQETQYF	-	-	TRBV29-1	TRBJ2-5
TGTGCCAGCAGTGAGGGCAGGCCCCGCGAAAAACTGTTTTTT	CASSEGRPREKLFF	-	-	TRBV25-1	TRBJ1-4
TGTGCCAGCACCCGGACAGGGGCCTACAATGAGCAGTTCTTC	CASTRTGAYNEQFF	TRBD1	-	TRBV28	TRBJ2-1
TGTGCCAGCAGCGTCACGACCGGGACAGGGGACAATCAGCCCCAGCATTTT	CASSVTTGTGDNQPQHF	TRBD1	-	TRBV5-8	TRBJ1-5
TGTGCCAGCTCACTCGGGCCTCTCAATGAGCAGTTCTTC	CASSLGPLNEQFF	-	-	TRBV18	TRBJ2-1
TGTGCCAGTAGTATGGGCTGGAAGGAAAAACTGTTTTTT	CASSMGWKEKLFF	-	-	TRBV19	TRBJ1-4
TGTGCCTGGAGTGTACGGGTCGGAGCTGGGAAAAAACTGTTTTTT	CAWSVRVGAGKKLFF	-	-	TRBV30	TRBJ1-4
TGCGCCAGCAGCCCCCCAGGGACCACTGAAGCTTTCTTT	CASSPPGTTEAFF	-	-	TRBV5-1	TRBJ1-1
TGTGCCAGCAGCCCCCGGGGGCGATATGAAAAACTGTTTTTT	CASSPRGRYEKLFF	-	-	TRBV5-8	TRBJ1-4
TGTGCCAGCAGCGTAGTGGTAGGGAGCCACGAGCAGTACTTC	CASSVVVGSHEQYF	-	-	TRBV9	TRBJ2-7
TGTGCCAGCACCCCGGGACAGGGGGCCTACGAGCAGTACTTC	CASTPGQGAYEQYF	TRBD1	-	TRBV2	TRBJ2-7
TGCGCCAGCAGCCAAGTCGGTGTCGCTGAAGCTTTCTTT	CASSQVGVAEAFF	-	-	TRBV4-3	TRBJ1-1
TGTGCCAGCAGCAAAGCGAGGGAATCGAGGAGGCTTTACGAGCAGTACTTC	CASSKARESRRLYEQYF	-	once	TRBV21-1	TRBJ2-7
TGTGCCAGCAGTTTGGGGGGATCGGGCGGACAAGAGACCCAGTACTTC	CASSLGGSGGQETQYF	-	-	TRBV28	TRBJ2-5
TGTGCCAGTAGTATCGACTACTATGGCTACACCTTC	CASSIDYYGYTF	-	-	TRBV19	TRBJ1-2
TGTGCCAGCAGCTTTGGCGGGGGGGCCAAAGATACGCAGTATTTT	CASSFGGGAKDTQYF	TRBD2	once	TRBV11-3	TRBJ2-3
TGTGCCAGCAGCTTAACAGGGGCGGGTAGTGGCTACACCTTC	CASSLTGAGSGYTF	TRBD1	-	TRBV7-2	TRBJ1-2
TGTGCCGCCCAGGGGCTATTCAATGAGCAGTTCTTC	CAAQGLFNEQFF	-	once	TRBV7-9	TRBJ2-1
TGTGCCAGCAGCCGAACAGGGGACAATGAGCAGTTCTTC	CASSRTGDNEQFF	TRBD1	-	TRBV5-6	TRBJ2-1
TGTGCCAGCACTGCGGGGATCCGCACAGATACGCAGTATTTT	CASTAGIRTDTQYF	-	-	TRBV7-8	TRBJ2-3
TGTGCCAGCAGCTTTAAAGGTGGGACAGGGGCGAACTATGGCTACACCTTC	CASSFKGGTGANYGYTF	TRBD1	-	TRBV7-2	TRBJ1-2
TGTGCCAGCAGTTTACGGGGGGCGACTGAAGCTTTCTTT	CASSLRGATEAFF	-	-	TRBV28	TRBJ1-1